The 13 T cell receptor beta chains presented below share a single source sample, sequenced in a study of blood T cell repertoires in COVID-19. Some clones are missing from TCRdb's copy, which holds only in-frame ones; the method was immunoSEQ multiplex PCR. This sample has 150,000 to 170,000 clones, with around 80% found just once. The specimen sequenced was PBMCs or T cells enriched from blood (not recorded which). These receptor sequences come from a man between 50 and 59 years old who had recovered from COVID-19.

The chain is built from TRBV7-3 and TRBJ2-2, with 11 bases fitting TRBD2. The CDR3 runs 18 residues. Trimming cost V 1 base and J 0 bases; bases outside gene matches: 4. CDR1 is SGHTA and CDR2 is FQGTGA in the germline V gene. CDR3 sequence: CASSLKPSGGTNTGELFF. CDR3 in DNA: TGTGCCAGCAGCTTAAAGCCTAGCGGGGGGACGAACACCGGGGAGCTGTTTTTT.

The chain employs TRBV5-1 and TRBJ2-2; 11 nucleotides match TRBD2. Trimming took 4 bases from V and 1 from J; bases not matched to a gene: 3. CDR1 and CDR2 (germline): SGHRS, YFSETQ. This CDR3 is built from 16 residues. CDR3 DNA sequence: TGCGCCAGCAGCCCAGGGACTAGCGGGAACACCGGGGAGCTGTTTTTT. It translates to CASSPGTSGNTGELFF.

The CDR3 region has the DNA TGTGCCAGCAGCCTCCGGGGATCTAACTATGGCTACACCTTC. Its protein is CASSLRGSNYGYTF. The rearrangement links TRBV6-5 to TRBJ1-2; D not certain. CDR1 MNHEY and CDR2 SVGAGI come from the germline V gene. With 6 bases removed from V and 0 bases from J, the gap between germline ends came to 11 bases. This CDR3 has 14 residues.

This clone was picked up a small number of times. This chain connects TRBV11-1 to TRBJ1-6, with D perhaps TRBD1 (5 bases). CDR3 length equals 15 residues. V gave up 1 base and J gave up 8 bases, with 12 bases separating them. CDR1 and CDR2 (germline): SGHAT, FQDESV (reference sequence). CDR3 amino acids: CASSLEGRADSPLHF. DNA of the CDR3: TGTGCCAGCAGCTTAGAGGGCAGGGCAGATTCACCCCTCCACTTT.

Many counts were recorded for this clone. This chain joins TRBV21-1 and TRBJ1-2; the DNA was not compared with TRBD1, the D call given in the table. TRBV21-1 is annotated as a pseudogene. The CDR3 runs to 20 residues. CDR3 amino acids: CASSKAEGIDLRQGRYGYTF. In DNA, the CDR3 is TGTGCCAGCAGCAAAGCGGAAGGTATAGACCTCCGACAGGGTCGTTATGGCTACACCTTC.

This chain joins TRBV4-3 and TRBJ2-1; 14 positions agree with TRBD2. Unmatched junction bases numbered 15, after V lost 1 base and J lost 7 bases. The length of the CDR3 is 20 residues. The germline V gene has CDR1 LGHNA and CDR2 YSLEER. This chain's CDR3 is CASSQAPPNRLAGGRNEQFF. CDR3 sequence (DNA): TGCGCCAGCAGCCAAGCCCCCCCAAATAGACTAGCGGGGGGGCGTAATGAGCAGTTCTTC.

Only one count was recorded for this clone. The chain links TRBV15 to TRBJ1-6; D not certain. The CDR3 is made up of 17 amino acids. Trimming stripped 3 bases from V and 0 bases from J, with 12 bases between. CDR1 LNHNV and CDR2 YYDKDF come from the germline V gene (reference sequence). DNA of the CDR3: TGTGCCACCAGCAGTGGCGACCGGAGCTCCTATAATTCACCCCTCCACTTT. It specifies CATSSGDRSSYNSPLHF.

The V call is TRBV27, the J call TRBJ2-2; 9 bases line up with TRBD1. The CDR3 runs 18 residues. From germline, CDR1 is MNHEY and CDR2 SMNVEV (reference sequence). V shed 2 bases and J 0 bases; nucleotides not matched to a gene: 7. Written as DNA, the CDR3 is TGTGCCAGCAGTTTACGAAGTACAGGGGGCCCGAACACCGGGGAGCTGTTTTTT. Encoded protein: CASSLRSTGGPNTGELFF.

This clone appeared once. J is TRBJ1-1 and V is TRBV11-2; weak D call: TRBD1 (6 bases). The length of the CDR3 is 15 residues. Looked up from germline, CDR1 is SGHAT and CDR2 is FQNNGV. V lost 1 base to trimming and J lost 1 base, with 10 bases between them. CDR3 DNA sequence: TGTGCCAGCAGCTTAGGCAGGGGAAGGAACACTGAAGCTTTCTTT. Protein: CASSLGRGRNTEAFF.

The chain recombines TRBV2 with TRBJ1-1; D is unclear. Germline V CDR1 and CDR2: SNHLY, FYNNEI. The CDR3 spans 14 residues. V gave up 5 bases and J gave up 0 bases, with 10 bases separating them. CDR3 protein: CASSLQTMNTEAFF. As DNA, the CDR3 is TGTGCCAGCAGTTTACAGACTATGAACACTGAAGCTTTCTTT.

This chain uses TRBV6-1 with TRBJ1-5; the D gene is possibly TRBD1 (5 bases). Germline-derived CDR1 and CDR2 are MNHNS and SASEGT. V shed 1 base and J shed 2 bases, with 12 bases lying between them. This CDR3 spans 16 amino acids. The CDR3 coding sequence is TGTGCCAGCAGTGAAGGTTTAGTAGGGGGCAATCAGCCCCAGCATTTT. Its protein product is CASSEGLVGGNQPQHF.

This clone was seen only a few times. This chain joins TRBV6-1 and TRBJ1-2; D is uncertain. The CDR3 runs 13 residues. Trimming pared 0 bases from V and 3 bases from J, leaving 5 bases between. CDR1 and CDR2 (germline): MNHNS, SASEGT. The CDR3 nucleotides read TGTGCCAGCAGTGAAGCGGAGTACTATGGCTACACCTTC. This codes for CASSEAEYYGYTF.

The V gene is TRBV5-5, the J gene TRBJ2-2; D is possibly TRBD1 (5 bases). The CDR3 is made up of 14 amino acids. Germline V gene lookup returns CDR1 SGHKS and CDR2 YYEKEE (reference sequence). Trimming shortened V by 5 bases and J by 2 bases, and 10 bases separated the two germline ends. The CDR3: CASSDRANTGELFF. CDR3 DNA sequence: TGTGCCAGCAGTGACAGAGCTAACACCGGGGAGCTGTTTTTT.